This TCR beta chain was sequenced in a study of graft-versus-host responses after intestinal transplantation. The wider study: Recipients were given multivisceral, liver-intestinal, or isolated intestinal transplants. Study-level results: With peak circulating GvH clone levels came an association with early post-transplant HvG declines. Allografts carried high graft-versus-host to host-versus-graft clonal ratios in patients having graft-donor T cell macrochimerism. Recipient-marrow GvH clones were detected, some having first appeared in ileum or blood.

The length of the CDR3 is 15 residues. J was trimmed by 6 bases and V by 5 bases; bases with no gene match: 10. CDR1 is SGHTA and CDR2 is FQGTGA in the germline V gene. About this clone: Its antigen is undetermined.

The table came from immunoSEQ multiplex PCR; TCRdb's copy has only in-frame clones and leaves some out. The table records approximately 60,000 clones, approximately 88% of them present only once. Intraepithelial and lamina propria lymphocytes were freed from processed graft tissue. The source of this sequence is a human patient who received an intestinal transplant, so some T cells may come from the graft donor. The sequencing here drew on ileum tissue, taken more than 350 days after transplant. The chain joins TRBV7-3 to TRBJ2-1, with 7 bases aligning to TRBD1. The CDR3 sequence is CASSPEGGWFNEQFF. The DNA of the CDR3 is TGTGCCAGCAGCCCTGAAGGGGGCTGGTTCAATGAGCAGTTCTTC. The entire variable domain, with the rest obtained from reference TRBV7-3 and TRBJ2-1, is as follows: GAGVSQTPSNKVTEKGKYVELRCDPISGHTALYWYRQSLGQGPEFLIYFQGTGAADDSGLPNDRFFAVRPEGSVSTLKIQRTERGDSAVYLCASSPEGGWFNEQFFGPGTRLTVL.